What follows are 19 T cell receptor beta chains derived from one specimen sequenced in a study of T-cell memory formation after mild COVID-19. TCRdb reprocessed the 5' RACE reads via MiXCR and lists one record per CDR3 protein. The data contain about 320,000 distinct CDR3 sequences, 13% to 15% of them singletons. The specimen sequenced was PBMCs or a T cell subset sorted from them (not recorded which). These receptors all come from a man between 18 and 35 years old who had mild COVID-19 (a few samples of this study predate the infection). Cell type and time point are not known.

This chain joins TRBV20-1 and TRBJ2-5; tentatively, D is TRBD2 (5 bases). This CDR3 has 13 amino acids. Germline assignment: CDR1 DFQATT and CDR2 SNEGSKA (reference sequence). Trimming removed 6 bases at V and 2 bases at J, with 13 bases between. CDR3 in DNA: TGCAGTGCCCAGAGCGGCGGACAAGAGACCCAGTACTTC. This codes for CSAQSGGQETQYF.

The table lists this clonotype with a few counts. V usage is TRBV12-3 or TRBV12-4 and J usage is TRBJ2-7; D is possibly TRBD2 (6 bases). The CDR3 has 13 residues. The ends were cut back, 2 bases at V and 2 bases at J, with 7 bases in the middle. The CDR3 DNA reads TGTGCCAGCAGTTTAAAGCGGGCCTACGAGCAGTACTTC. Amino acid sequence: CASSLKRAYEQYF.

This clonotype was detected a few times. The V and J genes are TRBV28 and TRBJ1-1; no reliable D call. CDR3 length: 12 residues. Trimming stripped 6 bases from V and 3 bases from J, with 8 bases between. Germline V gives CDR1 MDHEN, CDR2 SYDVKM. The DNA of the CDR3 is TGTGCCAGCAGCACGGGGTACACTGAAGCTTTCTTT. Translating it yields CASSTGYTEAFF.

This clonotype appeared many times. This chain uses TRBV19 with TRBJ1-1, with TRBD1 as a possible D gene (5 bases). Germline V gene data show CDR1 as LNHDA and CDR2 as SQIVND (reference sequence). V lost 7 bases to trimming and J lost 4 bases, with 16 bases between them. This CDR3 contains 14 residues. The CDR3 protein is CASTPGIGGTEAFF. The CDR3 DNA follows: TGTGCCAGTACCCCCGGGATTGGGGGCACTGAAGCTTTCTTT.

A few counts support this clonotype. The chain links TRBV25-1 to TRBJ1-6, with D possibly being TRBD1 (5 bases). This CDR3 is built from 15 residues. V was clipped by 0 bases and J by 8 bases, with 11 bases between them. Germline V gene lookup returns CDR1 MGHDK and CDR2 SYGVNS. The CDR3 nucleotides are TGTGCCAGCAGTGAATATGGGGGATTAGATTCACCCCTCCACTTT. This sequence encodes CASSEYGGLDSPLHF. Full variable domain (missing parts from reference TRBV25-1 and TRBJ1-6): EADIYQTPRYLVIGTGKKITLECSQTMGHDKMYWYQQDPGMELHLIHYSYGVNSTEKGDLSSESTVSRIRTEHFPLTLESARPSHTSQYLCASSEYGGLDSPLHFGNGTRLTVT.

This clonotype was picked up a small number of times. The V gene is TRBV12-3 or TRBV12-4, the J gene TRBJ2-5, with 7 positions matching TRBD1. The ends lost 10 bases at V and 4 bases at J; junction bases unmatched: 9. This CDR3 is built from 13 residues. CDR3: CAIRQGWGETQYF. The CDR3 bases are TGTGCCATCCGACAGGGATGGGGAGAGACCCAGTACTTC.

This clonotype was seen ten or more times. The chain uses TRBV7-2 and TRBJ2-4; TRBD1 agrees at 11 bases. The CDR3 has 14 amino acids. V dropped 6 bases and J dropped 6; count of bases not matched to a gene: 4. From germline, CDR1 is SGHTA and CDR2 FQGNSA. CDR3 in DNA: TGTGCCAGCAGGGGGACAGGGGGAGGAAACATTCAGTACTTC. It specifies CASRGTGGGNIQYF.

The chain combines TRBV5-1 with TRBJ1-1, with D hard to call. The CDR3 has 14 residues. Germline assignment: CDR1 SGHRS and CDR2 YFSETQ. The ends were cut back, 0 bases at V and 1 base at J, with 7 bases in the middle. This CDR3 reads CASSLAPPNTEAFF. CDR3 bases: TGCGCCAGCAGCTTGGCGCCACCGAACACTGAAGCTTTCTTT.

This clonotype appeared a few times. This sequence joins TRBV4-3 and TRBJ2-1, with 10 bases aligning to TRBD2. The J segment lost 4 bases and the V segment lost 0 bases, leaving 3 bases of the junction unmatched. CDR3 length: 16 residues. CDR1 is LGHNA and CDR2 is YSLEER in the germline V gene. CDR3 loop: CASSQDWTSGYNEQFF. The CDR3 DNA is TGCGCCAGCAGCCAAGACTGGACTAGCGGATACAATGAGCAGTTCTTC.

Concerning this clonotype: A much larger clone is a single base away; this may be a read error. J is TRBJ1-4 and V is TRBV12-3 or TRBV12-4, with TRBD1 identical over 8 bases. With V trimmed by 7 bases and J by 11 bases, 15 bases remained unmatched. The CDR3 covers 15 residues. CDR3 DNA sequence: TGTGCCAGCAACCCGGGGGACAGGCCGGGTATCAAACTGTTTTTT. Its protein product is CASNPGDRPGIKLFF.

This clonotype was counted between two and nine times. The rearrangement links TRBV3-1 to TRBJ2-7; D not certain. This CDR3 spans 13 amino acids. V lost 4 bases, J lost 3 bases, and 10 bases lay in between. The V gene's germline CDR1 is LGHDT and CDR2 YNNKEL (reference sequence). CDR3 DNA: TGTGCCAGCAGCCGTCGGGCCGACTACGAGCAGTACTTC. This codes for CASSRRADYEQYF.

This clonotype occurred a few times. The chain joins TRBV6-5 to TRBJ2-7, with a possible D match to TRBD1 (6 bases). Germline loops: CDR1 MNHEY, CDR2 SVGAGI. This CDR3 has 14 residues. The germline V and J ends were trimmed by 2 bases and 4 bases, with 12 bases remaining between them. CDR3 residues: CASSYGLGGYEQYV. The CDR3 bases are TGTGCCAGCAGTTACGGGTTAGGGGGTTACGAGCAGTACGTC.

This chain uses TRBV6-2 or TRBV6-3 with TRBJ2-5; 13 bases line up with TRBD2. Germline V gives CDR1 MNHEY, CDR2 SVGEGT. The V segment lost 4 bases and the J segment 3 bases; nucleotides outside the gene matches: 11. This CDR3 is built from 18 residues. The CDR3 bases are TGTGCCAGCAGTTCTACTAGCGGGGGGGCCTGGACCAAAGAGACCCAGTACTTC. Protein product: CASSSTSGGAWTKETQYF.

This clonotype was picked up a small number of times. The rearrangement uses TRBV5-4 and TRBJ2-1; 7 bases are a match to TRBD1. V was pared by 0 bases and J by 0 bases, with 3 bases of the junction left unmatched. The CDR3 loop spans 16 amino acids. Germline assignment: CDR1 SGHNT and CDR2 YYREEE (reference sequence). The CDR3 reads CASSLEGARSYNEQFF. CDR3 DNA sequence: TGTGCCAGCAGCTTGGAGGGGGCCCGCTCCTACAATGAGCAGTTCTTC.

J is TRBJ2-3 and V is TRBV3-1, with D perhaps matching TRBD2 (6 bases). Trimming left V 4 bases short and J 8 bases short, with 10 bases between. The CDR3 has 12 residues. Per germline, CDR1 LGHDT and CDR2 YNNKEL (reference sequence). CDR3 bases: TGTGCCAGCAGCCCCGGGGGAGGTACGCAGTATTTT. Encoded protein: CASSPGGGTQYF.

The rearrangement uses TRBV12-3 or TRBV12-4 and TRBJ1-1; D remains ambiguous. The ends were cut back, 8 bases at V and 3 bases at J, with 10 bases in the middle. The CDR3 is 12 amino acids. The DNA for the CDR3 is TGTGCCAGCGACTTTAGCGACACTGAAGCTTTCTTT. Translating gives CASDFSDTEAFF.

This clonotype has at least ten counts. The J gene is TRBJ2-7, the V gene TRBV28; weak D call: TRBD2 (5 bases). This CDR3 comprises 16 residues. V was pared by 2 bases and J by 0 bases, with 14 bases between. Germline-derived CDR1 and CDR2 are MDHEN and SYDVKM. Written as DNA, the CDR3 is TGTGCCAGCAGTTTACGGGGTTCCTCGCGCTCCTACGAGCAGTACGTC. It encodes CASSLRGSSRSYEQYV.

The chain links TRBV15 to TRBJ2-5; 10 nucleotides match TRBD2. The CDR3 runs to 15 residues. From germline, CDR1 is LNHNV and CDR2 YYDKDF (reference sequence). The V gene end was trimmed by 3 bases and the J gene end by 4 bases; junction bases not matched to a gene: 5. DNA of the CDR3: TGTGCCACCAGCAGTAAGCGGGGGGGCCTAGAGACCCAGTACTTC. Its protein is CATSSKRGGLETQYF.

This clonotype was detected only a few times. This chain connects TRBV6-5 to TRBJ1-2; unclear D gene. Germline V CDR1 and CDR2: MNHEY, SVGAGI. This CDR3 is 16 amino acids long. Deletions cut 2 bases from V and 2 bases from J, with 15 bases between. Here the CDR3 DNA reads TGTGCCAGCAGTTACGCCCGTTCGGGCCAAAACTATGGCTACACCTTC. It yields the protein CASSYARSGQNYGYTF.